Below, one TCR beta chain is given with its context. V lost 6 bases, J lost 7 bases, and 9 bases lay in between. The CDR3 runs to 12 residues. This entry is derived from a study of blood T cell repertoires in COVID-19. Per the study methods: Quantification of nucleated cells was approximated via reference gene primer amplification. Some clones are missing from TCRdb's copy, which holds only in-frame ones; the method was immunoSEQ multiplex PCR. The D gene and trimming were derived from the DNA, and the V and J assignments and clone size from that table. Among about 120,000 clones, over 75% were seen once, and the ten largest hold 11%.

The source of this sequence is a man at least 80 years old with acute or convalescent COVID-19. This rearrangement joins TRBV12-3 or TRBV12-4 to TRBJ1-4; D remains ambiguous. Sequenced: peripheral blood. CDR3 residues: CASSRRGEKLFF. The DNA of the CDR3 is TGTGCCAGCAGCCGCCGGGGTGAAAAACTGTTTTTT.